Sequencing of this TCR beta chain was carried out in a study of vaccination effects on CD4 cells after COVID-19. This clone was counted between two and nine times. The antigen is undetermined. Expansion of antigen-specific CD4+ T cells with viral peptide pools was carried out by the ViraFEST assay before sequencing. A 10-day culture period preceded the isolation of CD4+ T cells. Nobody among the vaccine recipients had prior SARS-CoV-2 infection (nucleocapsid antibodies were negative). CDR1 SGHRS and CDR2 YFSETQ come from the germline V gene. The length of the CDR3 is 19 residues. Trimming took off 0 bases at V and 4 bases at J, with 20 bases between the two ends. Generated by immunoSEQ multiplex PCR, the TCRdb table keeps only in-frame clones and is missing some. The sample lists some 22,000 clones, 73% occurring once.

The material sequenced was CD4+ T cells from PBMCs cultured with HCoV-NL63 spike peptides, taken before COVID-19 vaccination. The chain joins TRBV5-1 to TRBJ1-6; D unclear. This receptor was taken from a human donor who received a COVID-19 vaccine. CDR3 DNA: TGCGCCAGCAGCTTGGACGGCTCCACTTCGACCCGTTATAATTCACCCCTCCACTTT. Amino acid sequence: CASSLDGSTSTRYNSPLHF.